Listed below are T cell receptor beta chains from one sample, sequenced in a study of cytomegalovirus exposure and HLA in healthy donors. The protocol was immunoSEQ multiplex PCR, while the TCRdb copy is restricted to in-frame clones and leaves out a portion. Of about 150,000 clones listed, around 84% are singletons. Sequencing was performed on PBMCs. Source of these receptors: a human donor in good health. CDR3s leave out the opening cysteine and the closing phenylalanine or tryptophan.

>TRBV25-1|TRBJ2-1
ASRASGRVMQF
>TRBV28|TRBJ2-1
ASSRSSYNEQF
>TRBV5-1|TRBJ2-5
ASSRGTIPREETQY
>TRBV19|TRBJ2-3
ASSMWAITDTQY
>TRBV7-2|TRBJ1-5
ASSLEKGSNQPQH
>TRBV4-1|TRBJ2-5
ASSQELSPETQY
>TRBV6-5|TRBJ1-2
ASRDRQGYGYT
>TRBV18|TRBJ1-1
ASSPPGGMNTEAF
>TRBV5-1|TRBJ2-3
ASSLEIAGADTQY
>TRBV5-4|TRBJ2-3
ASTTTSGTDTQY
>TRBV2|TRBJ1-1
ASSPQGAMNTEAF
>TRBV5-1|TRBJ2-6
ASSGTGGFRANVLT
>TRBV28|TRBJ1-2
ASSYTSGYGYT
>TRBV29-1|TRBJ2-3
SVERRGGGTDTQY
>TRBV29-1|TRBJ1-1
SVGGGRPNTEAF
>TRBV6-5|TRBJ2-7
ASSYTGAYEQY
>TRBV29-1|TRBJ2-3
SVLGGRGADTQY
>TRBV7-6|TRBJ2-3
ASSPNMDTQY
>TRBV7-9|TRBJ1-4
ASSLKTEKLF
>TRBV7-2|TRBJ1-5
ASSLGGQRGQPQH
>TRBV19|TRBJ2-5
ASSARGRWETQY
>TRBV13|TRBJ1-1
ASSQGTEAF
>TRBV6-5|TRBJ1-6
ASSYSKSSYNSPLH
>TRBV5-8|TRBJ2-1
ASRRPGTTEQF
>TRBV11-2|TRBJ1-1
ASSRGTGGVRNTEAF
>TRBV5-1|TRBJ1-4
ASSLNTGGGEKLF
>TRBV6-5|TRBJ1-4
ASTKSGTKIEKLF
>TRBV12-5|TRBJ2-1
ASGLRLAGVPYNEQF
>TRBV9|TRBJ2-3
ASSVLVSGDTQY
>TRBV6-1|TRBJ1-2
ASGELDRIYGYT
>TRBV2|TRBJ2-3
ASNTPGLAGEADTQY
>TRBV6-4|TRBJ1-2
ASSPDRTDSYGYT
>TRBV19|TRBJ1-5
ASTMGGRGQPQH